This T cell receptor beta chain derives from a study of T cells in Graves' hyperthyroidism and ophthalmopathy. Study-wide background: Peripheral blood sampling occurred at initial diagnosis, before any treatment. Study-level results: Most thyroid clonotypes expanded above 0.001 appeared in blood too.

This clonotype turned up a few times. What it binds is not known. The CDR3 runs 14 residues. Germline V gene lookup returns CDR1 LNHDA and CDR2 SQIVND (reference sequence). V was shortened by 2 bases and J by 0 bases, with 7 bases between the two germline ends. The CDR3 regions of TCR beta were amplified from RNA transcripts. First-round RT-PCR targeting the TCR CDR3 was performed with the HTBI primer set. TCRdb recomputed calls from the multiplex PCR reads with MiXCR, one row per CDR3 protein. Of 640,000 or so distinct CDR3 sequences in the sample, more than 13% were seen once. Patients with uncontrolled infections, other autoimmune diseases, pregnancy or lactation were excluded.

The receptor was derived from a woman between 18 and 29 years old with Graves' ophthalmopathy. The sample comprised blood. The chain uses TRBV19 and TRBJ1-1; D uncertain. CDR3 DNA sequence: TGTGCCAGTAGTATACTGCACGTGAACACTGAAGCTTTCTTT. Amino acid sequence: CASSILHVNTEAFF.